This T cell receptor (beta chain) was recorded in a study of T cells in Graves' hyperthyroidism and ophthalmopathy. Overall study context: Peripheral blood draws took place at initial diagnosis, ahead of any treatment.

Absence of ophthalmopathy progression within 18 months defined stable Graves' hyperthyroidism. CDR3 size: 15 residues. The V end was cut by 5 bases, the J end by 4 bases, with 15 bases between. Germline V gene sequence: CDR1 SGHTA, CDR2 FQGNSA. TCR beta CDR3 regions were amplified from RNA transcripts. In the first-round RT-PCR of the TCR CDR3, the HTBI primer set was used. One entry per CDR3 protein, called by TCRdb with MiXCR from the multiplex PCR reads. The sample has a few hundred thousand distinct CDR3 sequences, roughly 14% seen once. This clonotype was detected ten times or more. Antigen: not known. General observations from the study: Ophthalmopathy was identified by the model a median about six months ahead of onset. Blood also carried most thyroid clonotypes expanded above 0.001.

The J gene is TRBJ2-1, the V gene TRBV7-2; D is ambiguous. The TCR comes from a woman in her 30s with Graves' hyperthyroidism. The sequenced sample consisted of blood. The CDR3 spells CASSASYSPYNEQFF. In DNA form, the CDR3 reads TGTGCCAGCAGCGCAAGTTACTCTCCATACAATGAGCAGTTCTTC.